This TCR beta chain originates from a study of T-cell reconstitution after alpha-beta-depleted transplantation in children. CDR3 length equals 14 residues. Trimming pared 1 base from V and 1 base from J, leaving 8 bases between. Germline V gene data show CDR1 as SGHTA and CDR2 as FQGNSA. Unique molecular identifiers were incorporated when the TCRbeta library was constructed. TCRdb re-analysed the PCR reads in MiXCR, keeping a single row per CDR3 protein. Of about 460,000 distinct CDR3 sequences in the sample, 12% were seen once. This clonotype was recorded many times. The origin of this receptor is a human donor who donated a stem cell graft to a child with combined immunodeficiency. The chain has TRBV7-2 and TRBJ2-7; TRBD1 might be the D (6 bases). The specimen was PBMCs from the stem cell graft donor, collected from the stem cell graft. The CDR3 DNA follows: TGTGCCAGCAGCTTAGACAGGGCATCCTACGAGCAGTACTTC. Translating gives CASSLDRASYEQYF.